Described below is a single T cell receptor beta chain sequence and its context. The antigen is undetermined. This sample is drawn from a study of shared clonotypes between healthy human individuals. Naive CD8 cells, CD45RO-negative and positively selected for CCR7, excluded terminally differentiated effector memory CD45RA+ cells. Trimming removed 6 bases at V and 5 bases at J, with 17 bases between. This CDR3 spans 14 amino acids. Per germline, CDR1 MNHEY and CDR2 SMNVEV (reference sequence). General study results and limits: Clonotypes not shared had lower generation probabilities than those common to all four donors.

Researchers divided each subset's genomic DNA evenly across several immunoSEQ plates. Some clones are missing from TCRdb's copy, which holds only in-frame ones; the method was immunoSEQ multiplex PCR. The data contain millions of clones, approximately 94% of them seen just once; the ten biggest clones take up 0.85% to 1.2%. The rearrangement uses TRBV27 and TRBJ2-7, with D possibly being TRBD1 (7 bases). The TCR originated in a man between 18 and 35 years old in good health. Sequenced material: naive CD8+ T cells sorted from blood. The CDR3 region is CASRPQGGPHEQYF. CDR3 in DNA: TGTGCCAGCAGACCCCAGGGGGGTCCCCACGAGCAGTACTTC.